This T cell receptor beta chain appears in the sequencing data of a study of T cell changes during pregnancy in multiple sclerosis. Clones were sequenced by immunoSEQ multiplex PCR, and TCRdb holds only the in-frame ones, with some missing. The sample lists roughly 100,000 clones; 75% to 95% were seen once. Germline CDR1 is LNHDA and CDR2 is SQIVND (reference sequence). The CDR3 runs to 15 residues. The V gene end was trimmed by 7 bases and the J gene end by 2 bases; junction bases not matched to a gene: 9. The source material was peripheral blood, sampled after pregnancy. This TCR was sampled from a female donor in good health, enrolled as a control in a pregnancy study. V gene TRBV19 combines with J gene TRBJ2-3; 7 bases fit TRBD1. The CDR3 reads CASTEGQYYTDTQYF. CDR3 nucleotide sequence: TGTGCCAGTACCGAGGGACAGTACTACACAGATACGCAGTATTTT.